This TCR beta chain came from a study of CD4 T cells in relation to SARS-CoV-2 and coronaviruses. Turning to the study itself: The negative reference was HIV-1 Nef peptide pool or peptide-free culture.

Turning to this clone: The antigen is unknown.

Unexposed donor CD4+ T cells date from 2011-2018, before the COVID-19 pandemic. The cells were cultured for under 13 days before CD4+ T cells were isolated. Unexposed-donor CD4+ T cells were probed with SARS-CoV-2 S/N and four cold-coronavirus spikes, cells permitting. PBMCs were plated at some 2 million per well in IL-2-containing medium. Per germline, CDR1 LNHDA and CDR2 SQIVND (reference sequence). CDR3 length: 15 residues. With 7 bases removed from V and 1 base from J, the gap between germline ends came to 16 bases. Whole-study findings and limits: The cross-reactivity analysis covered only spike protein, not other viral proteins.

Using immunoSEQ multiplex PCR, the repertoire was profiled, and TCRdb retains in-frame clones only, with some absent. The table records around 11,000 clones, about 81% of them present only once. Input material: CD4+ T cells from PBMCs, cultured in vitro. This chain uses TRBV19 with TRBJ1-2, with unresolved D. The sequence derives from a human donor in good health. The chain's CDR3 is CASTYGSLNNYGYTF. The CDR3 region has the DNA TGTGCCAGTACGTATGGGTCTCTAAATAACTATGGCTACACCTTC. Combining the CDR3 with reference TRBV19 and TRBJ1-2 gives the whole variable domain DGGITQSPKYLFRKEGQNVTLSCEQNLNHDAMYWYRQDPGQGLRLIYYSQIVNDFQKGDIAEGYSVSREKKESFPLTVTSAQKNPTAFYLCASTYGSLNNYGYTFGSGTRLTVV.